This T cell receptor (beta chain) was obtained from a study of cytomegalovirus exposure and HLA in healthy donors (dated by TCRdb to about 2017). About the full investigation: An earlier analysis of under 600 of the donors reported 250 to 300 Gb of sequence data and around 120 million unique TCR beta sequences from about 180 million T cells. An early release covering 550 to 650 HLA-typed donors comprised about 320 gigabases of sequencing data and roughly 85 million unique TCR sequences. Of the 398 genotyped donors, approximately 83% fell in the genetic ancestry cluster associated with self-reported Caucasian donors. The study aimed to test whether cataloging public T cell receptors could reveal signatures of past pathogen exposure. The study profiled the T cell repertoires of more than 500 subjects by immunosequencing and related them to cytomegalovirus serostatus. In addition to the first cohort of roughly 700 subjects, a separate validation cohort of about 120 different subjects was used. High-throughput TCR immunosequencing, statistical association of individual TCRs with disease status, and machine learning were combined to predict cytomegalovirus infection status. A later analysis re-examined previously published TCR beta repertoires from just over 650 donors and added high-resolution HLA genotyping to investigate patterns of TCR occurrence. The later analysis used no new phenotypic data to find candidate immune exposures, relying instead on TCR beta sequences and their occurrence across donors. In an earlier analysis of more than 550 of the donors, high-throughput TCR beta sequencing was used to judge whether each TCR beta V gene segment behaved as functional or pseudogenic. Donor age, sex, ethnicity and CMV serostatus were compiled together with the repertoire data. A later genetic analysis used genome-wide SNP genotypes for about 65% of the 666 donors, treating that subset as a discovery cohort. Every repertoire in the discovery cohort had been generated on one and the same sequencing platform. Class I and class II HLA loci were covered by the typing at four-digit resolution. Typing coverage varied by locus: roughly 620-640 donors for A, B, C, DRB1 and DQB1; approximately 500 for DQA1; around 610 for DPA1; about 450 for DPB1. Roughly 5 DR-DQ haplotypes were handled as single units for association and clustering, since linkage in the cohort was strong. Among 398 genotyped donors of the cohort, an average of roughly 240,000 unique TCR beta nucleotide sequences were sequenced per donor, approximately 20% of them non-productive.

As regards this clone: Its antigen is currently not known. No much larger clone exists at a distance of one base, and base qualities are not known. Other DNA variants within this sample encode the same CDR3.

The cohort consisted of 650 to 850 healthy bone marrow donors. At the time of sampling, every cohort member was nominally healthy, though immune exposures that went unrecorded were likely present. The donor tested CMV seronegative and was one of the 352 seronegative cohort members. A peripheral blood sample was provided by each donor, and peripheral blood mononuclear cells were used for TCR beta sequencing. The Qiagen DNeasy Blood Extraction Kit was used to extract genomic DNA from the blood cell samples. Beyond this particular receptor, the publication reports: A total of 150 or so TCR beta chains were listed by the study as associated with cytomegalovirus. For the cohort, immune exposure information was limited to CMV serostatus. The cohort was sequenced for TCR beta chains only, and without alpha or paired-chain data the features that could be detected were limited. Because some donors lacked HLA typing at each locus, the association tests relied only on the typed subset. The presence/absence analyses assumed that sequencing depth was roughly uniform across donors, and that assumption may not be true. A later analysis found that HLA-associated TCR beta chains were more clonally expanded and had lower generation probabilities than equally common non-associated chains. V-gene and J-gene trimming of TCR beta chains was associated with a missense DCLRE1C variant in a later genetic analysis, and the association was replicated in an independent cohort. The authors suggested that the approach could potentially be generalized to other disease states and immunological phenotypes. The 87-base-pair reads could not distinguish some IMGT-functional V segments, including TRBV6-2 and TRBV6-3, so those segments were excluded. Linkage disequilibrium might explain the correlated functional status among segregating V segments, but an unknown experimental factor could not be excluded. While some public TCRs were present in many individuals, most TCR sequences turned up only very rarely across donors. A later analysis found that most CMV-associated TCR beta chains appeared HLA-restricted, with HLA associations seemingly driven largely by CMV exposure. A later analysis reported that several top co-occurrence clusters appeared linked to parvovirus B19, influenza, CMV and Epstein-Barr virus. An earlier analysis of around 540 of the donors showed that most TCR beta V segments appeared in productive rearrangements either about 87% or about 30% of the time, which broadly matched IMGT annotations. The earlier analysis of nearly 600 of the donors excluded about 16 rarely observed V segments, including chromosome 9 orphons, because counts were too low. A further reported finding was that TCR beta sequences accurately predicted the HLA-A and HLA-B alleles for most subjects in the first cohort. Cytomegalovirus status was reported to be diagnosed by the classifier with high specificity and sensitivity in both the original and validation cohorts. In a later analysis, around 17,000 TCR beta sequences were associated with specific HLA alleles at a false discovery rate of 0.05. According to a later genetic analysis, donors in an Asian-associated ancestry cluster had fewer N-insertions in productive TCRs than the approximately 710-donor mean. Assigning TCR associations to individual alleles was difficult when HLA alleles, especially DR and DQ, strongly co-occurred. Three of the identified cytomegalovirus-associated TCR beta chains were confirmed in vitro to be specific for cytomegalovirus antigens. A cluster of highly shared sequence variants was judged likely to represent a technical artifact of the sequencing pipeline. According to a later analysis, TCR association rates differed among HLA loci, with DRB1 alleles showing the most associated TCRs and HLA-C alleles showing the fewest.

Receptors were amplified or captured by the immunoSEQ multiplex PCR assay. For the multiplex PCR, a mixture combining 60 forward primers for TCR Vbeta segments and 13 reverse primers for TCR Jbeta segments was used. A multiplex PCR assay on genomic DNA amplified the CDR3 region of rearranged TCR beta genes. The amplified TCR beta libraries were sequenced on the Illumina HiSeq System as 87-base-pair reads. In the source study's methods: Across the 500 to 850 repertoires, a later analysis counted 60 million to 90 million unique TCR beta chains, around 11 million of which were shared by at least two donors. To remove PCR and sequencing errors, raw reads were error-corrected and collapsed into unique sequences using a nearest-neighbor algorithm that merged closely related sequences. CDR3 sequences were aligned to IMGT reference sequences to assign V, D and J gene segments. For a sequence to be retained, a match of at least six nucleotides was required to both a V gene segment and a J gene segment. A rearrangement counted as productive if the CDR3 had no stop codons and remained in frame with V and J, and every other rearrangement counted as non-productive. Following IMGT convention, CDR3 was defined as the stretch from the second conserved V-encoded cysteine to the conserved J-encoded phenylalanine. The earlier analysis of a few hundred of the donors excluded any sequence lacking an unambiguous match to a single V gene segment. In an earlier analysis of around 600 of the donors, V segments were called functional above 56.7% productive rearrangements and were called segregating when the between-donor standard deviation exceeded 5%. A statistical classification framework was developed to diagnose cytomegalovirus status using the catalog of TCR beta chain sequences. A later analysis assigned V and J genes by comparing TCR nucleotide sequences with IMGT/GENE-DB human TR gene sequences. A later analysis assigned CDR3 sequences and most-parsimonious VDJ recombination scenarios with the TCRdist pipeline. In a later analysis, each TCR beta chain was defined by its CDR3 amino acid sequence together with its V-gene family, and reads lacking a unique V-gene family were excluded. In a later analysis, several hundred highly shared, low-generation-probability nucleotide sequences were removed to address suspected cross-contamination and a sequencing artifact. For each public chain, a later analysis derived a clonal expansion index from normalized ranks of inferred template counts within each repertoire. In a later analysis, generation probabilities were computed using a VDJ recombination model fitted to out-of-frame rearrangements, and the results were checked against IGoR. Hypergeometric tests were used in a later analysis to score TCR-TCR, TCR-HLA and TCR-CMV co-occurrence, with a repertoire-size bias correction applied to the TCR pairs. False discovery rates were estimated in a later analysis by permuting HLA or CMV assignments 20 times. A later analysis grouped co-occurring TCRs with DBSCAN, adding TCRdist sequence similarity when clustering within HLA-allele-positive subsets. Co-occurrence clustering excluded repertoires with fewer than 30,000 or more than 120,000 public chains, plus five with anomalous nucleotide sharing. This immuneACCESS table, as held by TCRdb, lists in-frame sequences with V and J called but not all clones. Of the missing ones, under half trace to an unresolved V gene in checked studies; the others have no known cause. That table is the source of V, J and clone size, and D and trimming were worked out from the DNA. The sample contains over 150,000 clones, 68% of them found a single time. The top ten clonotypes cover approximately 1.5% of the sample.

CDR1 SEHNR and CDR2 FQNEAQ are derived from the germline V gene (reference sequence). V and J are trimmed by 3 bases and 2 bases, and the gene matches miss 0 bases of the junction. The CDR3 goes from the cysteine to the phenylalanine over 14 residues. Only CDR3 DNA remains: 42 bases, in frame from the first base. This chain joins TRBV7-9 to TRBJ1-5, with 8 bases aligning to TRBD1. The TCR originated in a man over 45 in good health and CMV-seronegative. The sample comprised PBMCs. The nucleotides read TGTGCCAGCAGCTTGACAGGGGGCAATCAGCCCCAGCATTTT. Its translation reads: CASSLTGGNQPQHF.